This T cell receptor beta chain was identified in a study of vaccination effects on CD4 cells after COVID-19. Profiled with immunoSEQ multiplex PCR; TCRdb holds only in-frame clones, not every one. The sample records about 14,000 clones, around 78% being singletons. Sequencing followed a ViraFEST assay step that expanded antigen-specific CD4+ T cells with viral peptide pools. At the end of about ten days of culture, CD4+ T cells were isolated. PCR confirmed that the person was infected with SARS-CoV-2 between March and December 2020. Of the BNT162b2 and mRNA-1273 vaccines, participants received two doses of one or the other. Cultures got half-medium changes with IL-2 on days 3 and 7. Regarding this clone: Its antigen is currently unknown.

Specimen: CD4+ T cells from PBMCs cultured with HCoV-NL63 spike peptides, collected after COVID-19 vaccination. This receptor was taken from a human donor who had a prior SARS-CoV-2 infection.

CDR3 nucleotide sequence: TGTGCCAGCAGCCTAACCGGGACAGGCTACGAGCAGTACTTC. This translates into CASSLTGTGYEQYF. The rearrangement uses TRBV7-8 and TRBJ2-7, with TRBD1 matching 8 bases. The CDR3 length is 14 residues. Germline assignment: CDR1 SGHVS and CDR2 FQNEAQ. Losses at the gene ends were 5 bases for V and 3 bases for J; bases not matched to a gene: 6. The variable domain in full, with the rest retrieved from reference TRBV7-8 and TRBJ2-7, is GAGVSQSPRYKVAKRGQDVALRCDPISGHVSLFWYQQALGQGPEFLTYFQNEAQLDKSGLPSDRFFAERPEGSVSTLKIQRTQQEDSAVYLCASSLTGTGYEQYFGPGTRLTVT.